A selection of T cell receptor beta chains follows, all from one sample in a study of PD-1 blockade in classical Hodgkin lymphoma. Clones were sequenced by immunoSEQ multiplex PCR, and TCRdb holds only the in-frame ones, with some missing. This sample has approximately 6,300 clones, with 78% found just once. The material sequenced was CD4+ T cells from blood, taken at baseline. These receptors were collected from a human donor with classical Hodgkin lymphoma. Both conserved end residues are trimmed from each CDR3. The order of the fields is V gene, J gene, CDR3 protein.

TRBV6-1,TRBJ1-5,ASSYGNQPQH
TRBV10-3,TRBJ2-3,AISGGAVPSTDTQY
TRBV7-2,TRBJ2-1,ASSHGLIYNEQF
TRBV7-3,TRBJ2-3,ASTLREGDTQY
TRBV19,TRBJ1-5,ASSIGGDGGTSNQPQH
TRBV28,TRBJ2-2,ASRPPGQRRFTGELF
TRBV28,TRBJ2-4,ASTLGGADIQY
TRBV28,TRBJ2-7,ASSLQGTGEQY
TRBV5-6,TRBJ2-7,ASSLVGYEQY
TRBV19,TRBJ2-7,ASSPRAPSYEQY
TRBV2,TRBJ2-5,ASSQLQETQY
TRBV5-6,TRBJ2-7,ASSWTGGGREQY
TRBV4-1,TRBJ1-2,ASSDQTGQWAYGYT
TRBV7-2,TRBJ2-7,ASSPRRAYEQY
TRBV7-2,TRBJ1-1,ASSLGAAEAF
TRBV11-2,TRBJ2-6,ASSFGANVLT
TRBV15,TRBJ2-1,ATSRDSGGDYNEQF
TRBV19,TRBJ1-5,ATSTGENQPQH
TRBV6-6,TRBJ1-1,ASSSINQGIA
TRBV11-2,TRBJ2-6,ASSLEAAGGANVLT
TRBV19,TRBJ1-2,ASSIDSRYGYT
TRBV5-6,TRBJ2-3,ASSMGQGTDTQY
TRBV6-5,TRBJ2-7,ASSSRSYEQY
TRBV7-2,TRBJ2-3,ASSPTDTQY
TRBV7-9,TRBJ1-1,ASSPTQDNTEAF
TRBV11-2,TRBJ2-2,ASSLRWVTGELF
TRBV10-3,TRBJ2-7,ATSLAGGLGEQY
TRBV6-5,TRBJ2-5,ASRRQETQY
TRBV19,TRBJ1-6,ASSYDGANSPLH
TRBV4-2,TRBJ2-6,ASSQARGGGNSGANVLT
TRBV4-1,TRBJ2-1,ASSHPSGTSANNEQF
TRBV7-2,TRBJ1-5,ASSLQGPGQPQH
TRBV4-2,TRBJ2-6,ASSQDKTPGANVLT
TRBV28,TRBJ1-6,ASSFGRGSPGAYNSPLH
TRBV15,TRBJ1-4,ATSRDRLTNEKLF
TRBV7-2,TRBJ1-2,ASSSGQGINYGYT
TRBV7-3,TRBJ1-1,ASSPRGGRYEQEAF
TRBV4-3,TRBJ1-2,ASSQENREVYGYT
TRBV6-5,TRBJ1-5,ASSYLGGGQPQH
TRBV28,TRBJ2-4,ASSPGKGYKNIQY
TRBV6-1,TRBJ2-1,ATALHDRGEQF
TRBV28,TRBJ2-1,ASSFPLDRGRGSYNEQF
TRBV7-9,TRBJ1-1,ASSLDMNTEAF
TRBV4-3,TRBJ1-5,ASSQSRGLNQPQH
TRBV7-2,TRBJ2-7,ASSFRAGDSYEQY